This T cell receptor (beta chain) was identified in a study of blood T cell repertoires in COVID-19. Study summary: Sources were T cells, B-cell-depleted T cells, or PBMCs; the material itself was cDNA or gDNA.

Each participant's cohort was designated according to participant-reported clinical history. All exposed participants met a person with COVID-19 within 2 weeks before entering the study. The authors' processing: Estimation of nucleated cell counts relied on the amplification of reference gene primers. TCRdb keeps only in-frame clones here, not all; method: immunoSEQ multiplex PCR. The V and J calls and clone size are taken from that table; D and trimming were inferred from the DNA. The sample holds fewer than 200,000 clones, over 80% seen once. The CDR3 length is 12 residues. Germline CDR1 is SQVTM and CDR2 is ANQGSEA. The V gene lost 7 bases and the J gene lost 4 bases, with 13 bases spanning the gap.

This TCR was sampled from a woman in her twenties or thirties who had been exposed to COVID-19. The chain has TRBV29-1 and TRBJ1-1; D is perhaps TRBD1 (6 bases). Sequenced sample: PBMCs or T cells enriched from blood (not recorded which). The CDR3 reads CSGMLGGTEAFF. In nucleotides, the CDR3 is TGCAGCGGGATGCTAGGGGGCACTGAAGCTTTCTTT.